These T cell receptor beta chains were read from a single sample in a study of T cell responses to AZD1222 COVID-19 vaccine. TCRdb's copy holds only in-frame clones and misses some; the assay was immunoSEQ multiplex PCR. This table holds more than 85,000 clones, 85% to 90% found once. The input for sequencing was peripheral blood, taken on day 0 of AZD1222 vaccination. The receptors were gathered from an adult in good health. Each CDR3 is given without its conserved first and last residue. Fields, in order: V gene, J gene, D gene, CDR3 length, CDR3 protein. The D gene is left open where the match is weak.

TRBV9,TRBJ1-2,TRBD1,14,VSSARRDRDNYGYT
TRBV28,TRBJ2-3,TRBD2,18,ASSLYVASGGTTDTDTQY
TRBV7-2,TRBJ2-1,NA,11,ASSLTPGLEQF
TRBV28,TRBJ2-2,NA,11,ASSWLTTGELF
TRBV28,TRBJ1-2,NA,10,ASSFTRTPTR
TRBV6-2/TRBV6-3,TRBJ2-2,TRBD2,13,ASSSSGGTTGELF
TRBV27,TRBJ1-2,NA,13,ASSLSPGSNYGYT
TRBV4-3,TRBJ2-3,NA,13,ASSPGLRIPDTQY
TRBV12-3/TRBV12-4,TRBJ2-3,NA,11,ASSLGGADTQY
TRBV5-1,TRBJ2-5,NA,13,ASSFFELGQETQY
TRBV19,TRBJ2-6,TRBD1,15,ASSAGQGEAGANVLT
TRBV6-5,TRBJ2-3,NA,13,ATRSWGGWADTQY
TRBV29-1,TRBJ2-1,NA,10,SARTAPAEQF
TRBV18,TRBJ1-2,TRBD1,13,ASSPGTGFNYGYT
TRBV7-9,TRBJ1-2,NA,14,ASSHRETVGVFGYT
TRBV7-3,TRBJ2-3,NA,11,ASRGSRTDTQY
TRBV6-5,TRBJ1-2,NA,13,ASRPTRGEFYGYT
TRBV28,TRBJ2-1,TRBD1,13,ASRRQGASYNEQF
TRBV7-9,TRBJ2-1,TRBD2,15,ASRVAGGPGTYNEQF
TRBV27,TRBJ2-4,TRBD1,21,ASSSHGTGGFSSPGINKNIQY
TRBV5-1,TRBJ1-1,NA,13,ASSPGDTMNTEAF
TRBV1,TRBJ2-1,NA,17,TSSQASGTSGSSHNEQF
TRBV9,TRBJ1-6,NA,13,ASSVAGAHNSPLH
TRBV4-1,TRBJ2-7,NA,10,ASSQEMGEQY
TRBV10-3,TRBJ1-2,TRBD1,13,AISALGQGGEGYT
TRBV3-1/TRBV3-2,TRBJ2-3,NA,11,ASSQTRTDTQY
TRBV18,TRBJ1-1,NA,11,ASSQQKNTEAF
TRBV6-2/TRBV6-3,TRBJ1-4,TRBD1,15,ASSSYPRDRLNEKLF
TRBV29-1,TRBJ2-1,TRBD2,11,SVRTSLNNEQF
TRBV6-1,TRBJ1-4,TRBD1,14,ASSEAGGTVNEKLF
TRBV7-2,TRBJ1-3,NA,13,ASSHNRVGGNTIY
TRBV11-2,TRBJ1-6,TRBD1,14,ASSFLGTERNSPLH
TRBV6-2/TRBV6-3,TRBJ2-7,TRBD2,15,ASSYFGLAGASYEQY
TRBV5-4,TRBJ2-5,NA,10,ASSPGQETQY
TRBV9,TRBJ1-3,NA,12,ASSARDSGNTIY
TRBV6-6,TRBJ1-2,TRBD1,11,ASRDREAYGYT
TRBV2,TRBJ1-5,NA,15,ASTPREGLISNQPQH
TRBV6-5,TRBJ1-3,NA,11,ASLGGHGNTIY
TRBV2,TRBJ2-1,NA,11,ASRFPLNNEQF
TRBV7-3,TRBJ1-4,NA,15,ASSPVPRGATNEKLF
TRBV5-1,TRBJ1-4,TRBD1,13,ASSWGQGGNEKLF
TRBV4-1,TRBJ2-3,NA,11,ASSQGPQDTQY
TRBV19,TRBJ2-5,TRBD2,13,ASIGPSGSTVTQY
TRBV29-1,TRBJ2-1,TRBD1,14,SVRGSGQGGRNEQF
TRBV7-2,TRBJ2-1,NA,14,ASSLDGGNSYNEQF
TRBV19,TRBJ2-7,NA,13,ASSINYGGSYEQY
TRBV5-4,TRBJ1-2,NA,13,ASSLDSLAPYGYT
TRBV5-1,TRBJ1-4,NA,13,ASSPAGAISEKLF
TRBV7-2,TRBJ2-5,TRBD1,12,ASSLAGGMETQY
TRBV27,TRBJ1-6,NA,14,ASSSKGTQRDSPLH
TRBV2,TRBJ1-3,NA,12,ASSIDTVGNTIY
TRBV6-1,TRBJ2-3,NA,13,ASSDQGTSTDTQY
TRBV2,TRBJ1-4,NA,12,ASSFTPGLEKLF